A single sample is the source of the 28 T cell receptor beta chains below, sequenced in a study of blood T cell repertoires in COVID-19. Assay: immunoSEQ multiplex PCR; the TCRdb copy retains only in-frame clones and omits some. The top ten clones hold 5.5% to 8% of a sample with some 300,000 clones, roughly 88% of them seen once. Sequenced sample: peripheral blood. Receptor source: a woman younger than 45 who had recovered from COVID-19.

The rearrangement uses TRBV11-2 and TRBJ1-5; TRBD1 agrees at 10 bases. Per germline, CDR1 SGHAT and CDR2 FQNNGV. V dropped 5 bases and J dropped 7; count of bases not matched to a gene: 5. CDR3 length equals 14 residues. The CDR3 bases are TGTGCCAGCAGCGTCGACAGGGGGCGGCAGCCCCAGCATTTT. This gives the protein CASSVDRGRQPQHF.

This clone was observed a single time. The chain uses TRBV19 and TRBJ2-7; D is unresolved. Trimming removed 0 bases at V and 3 bases at J, with 12 bases between. Germline CDR1 and CDR2: LNHDA and SQIVND (reference sequence). This CDR3 contains 15 residues. The DNA for the CDR3 is TGTGCCAGTAGTATAGATTCTCTGGCAGTCTACGAGCAGTACTTC. It yields the protein CASSIDSLAVYEQYF. Together with reference TRBV19 and TRBJ2-7, the CDR3 gives the full variable domain: DGGITQSPKYLFRKEGQNVTLSCEQNLNHDAMYWYRQDPGQGLRLIYYSQIVNDFQKGDIAEGYSVSREKKESFPLTVTSAQKNPTAFYLCASSIDSLAVYEQYFGPGTRLTVT.

This clone has only a few counts. The chain links TRBV10-3 to TRBJ1-1; 8 bases map to TRBD1. Losses at the gene ends were 5 bases for V and 0 bases for J; bases not matched to a gene: 5. The CDR3 totals 15 residues. Germline V gene lookup returns CDR1 ENHRY and CDR2 SYGVKD. The CDR3 is CAISTGGDMNTEAFF. Here the CDR3 DNA reads TGTGCCATCAGTACAGGGGGGGACATGAACACTGAAGCTTTCTTT.

This clone was seen repeatedly, ten times or more. The chain uses TRBV4-1 and TRBJ2-7, with no clear D. Trimming took 4 bases from V and 3 from J, leaving 10 bases between them. The CDR3 consists of 13 residues. From germline, CDR1 is MGHRA and CDR2 YSYEKL. The DNA of the CDR3 is TGCGCCAGCAGCCTCACCCGTAGCTACGAGCAGTACTTC. Its protein is CASSLTRSYEQYF.

This clone has just a few counts. This sequence joins TRBV18 and TRBJ1-4; the match to TRBD1 covers 7 bases. V dropped 6 bases and J dropped 11; count of bases not matched to a gene: 6. Per germline, CDR1 KGHSH and CDR2 LQKENI. This CDR3 has 12 amino acids. The CDR3: CASSLDRAKLFF. The CDR3 DNA reads as TGTGCCAGCTCCCTTGACAGGGCTAAACTGTTTTTT.

The J gene is TRBJ2-2, the V gene TRBV25-1; D perhaps matches TRBD2 (6 bases). The CDR3 is 15 amino acids. From germline, CDR1 is MGHDK and CDR2 SYGVNS. Trimming pared 5 bases from V and 2 bases from J, leaving 12 bases between. CDR3: CASSPPGTNTGELFF. The CDR3 region has the DNA TGTGCCAGCAGTCCTCCGGGGACTAACACCGGGGAGCTGTTTTTT.

This sequence joins TRBV19 and TRBJ1-1; possibly TRBD1 for D (6 bases). In germline, CDR1 is LNHDA, CDR2 SQIVND (reference sequence). The germline V and J ends were trimmed by 7 bases and 3 bases, with 21 bases remaining between them. The CDR3 is 16 residues long. DNA for the CDR3: TGTGCCAGTATCGAAGATCAGCGGGGGCGGGACACTGAAGCTTTCTTT. This codes for CASIEDQRGRDTEAFF. Full variable domain (rest looked up from reference TRBV19 and TRBJ1-1): DGGITQSPKYLFRKEGQNVTLSCEQNLNHDAMYWYRQDPGQGLRLIYYSQIVNDFQKGDIAEGYSVSREKKESFPLTVTSAQKNPTAFYLCASIEDQRGRDTEAFFGQGTRLTVV.

The chain carries TRBV7-6 and TRBJ2-7; D not certain. V was cut by 0 bases and J by 6 bases, with 6 bases left in between. CDR3 length: 12 amino acids. Germline-derived CDR1 and CDR2 are SGHVS and FNYEAQ. The CDR3 bases are TGTGCCAGCAGCTTAGCCTATGGCGAGCAGTACTTC. It codes for CASSLAYGEQYF.

The chain has TRBV15 and TRBJ2-4, with D possibly being TRBD1 (5 bases). There are 16 residues in the CDR3. Trimming shortened V by 0 bases and J by 9 bases, and 18 bases separated the two germline ends. Germline V gives CDR1 LNHNV, CDR2 YYDKDF (reference sequence). CDR3 in DNA: TGTGCCACCAGCAGAGATCTTTACAGCAGGGTTGGCATTCAGTACTTC. This codes for CATSRDLYSRVGIQYF.

The chain uses TRBV28 and TRBJ1-4; 9 nucleotides line up with TRBD1. Per the germline V gene, CDR1 is MDHEN and CDR2 is SYDVKM. This CDR3 spans 16 amino acids. Germline trimming cut 6 bases from V and 8 bases from J; bases unmatched to any gene: 13. As DNA, the CDR3 is TGTGCCAGCAGCGACACCACGGGAGGGACAGGGGAAAAACTGTTTTTT. Translating gives CASSDTTGGTGEKLFF.

The J gene is TRBJ2-5, the V gene TRBV28; D unclear. Per the germline V gene, CDR1 is MDHEN and CDR2 is SYDVKM. This CDR3 is 13 amino acids long. With 2 bases removed from V and 5 bases from J, the gap between germline ends came to 9 bases. Written as DNA, the CDR3 is TGTGCCAGCAGTTTAGAGAGCTTGGAGACCCAGTACTTC. This sequence encodes CASSLESLETQYF. The full variable domain, rest sourced from reference TRBV28 and TRBJ2-5, is DVKVTQSSRYLVKRTGEKVFLECVQDMDHENMFWYRQDPGLGLRLIYFSYDVKMKEKGDIPEGYSVSREKKERFSLILESASTNQTSMYLCASSLESLETQYFGPGTRLLVL.

This chain joins TRBV5-4 and TRBJ2-5, with 12 bases lining up with TRBD2. V shed 4 bases, J shed 3 bases, and the junction held 7 bases outside the gene matches. The CDR3 contains 16 residues. In germline, CDR1 is SGHNT, CDR2 YYREEE (reference sequence). CDR3 in amino acids: CASSPALAGGKETQYF. CDR3 in DNA: TGTGCCAGCAGCCCAGCTCTAGCGGGGGGGAAAGAGACCCAGTACTTC.

V gene TRBV3-1 (or the pseudogene TRBV3-2) combines with J gene TRBJ2-7, with D perhaps matching TRBD2 (5 bases). V lost 2 bases, J lost 2 bases, and 16 bases lay in between. Germline V gives CDR1 LGHDT, CDR2 YNNKEL (reference sequence). This CDR3 is built from 16 residues. Here the CDR3 DNA reads TGTGCCAGCAGCCAATGGCCCAAAGGGAGTCCCTACGAGCAGTACTTC. It specifies CASSQWPKGSPYEQYF.

The chain recombines TRBV7-2 with TRBJ2-3; the match to TRBD2 covers 9 bases. V lost 1 base to trimming and J lost 5 bases; unmatched junction nucleotides: 1. The CDR3 is 14 amino acids. CDR1 SGHTA and CDR2 FQGNSA come from the germline V gene. For the CDR3, the DNA is TGTGCCAGCAGCTTAGGACTAGCGGTAGATACGCAGTATTTT. Translating gives CASSLGLAVDTQYF.

The chain is built from TRBV2 and TRBJ2-5; unclear D gene. Germline loops: CDR1 SNHLY, CDR2 FYNNEI. Trimming took 6 bases from V and 0 from J, leaving 11 bases between them. This CDR3 has 14 residues. CDR3 amino acids: CASSGGEYQETQYF. In nucleotides, the CDR3 is TGTGCCAGCAGCGGCGGAGAGTACCAAGAGACCCAGTACTTC.

CDR3 sequence reads: CARGASGGVSTDTQYF. CDR3 coding DNA: TGTGCCCGAGGGGCTAGCGGGGGGGTTAGCACAGATACGCAGTATTTT. V and J are TRBV19 and TRBJ2-3; 12 bases agree with TRBD2. Germline CDR1 LNHDA, CDR2 SQIVND (reference sequence). V gave up 11 bases and J gave up 0 bases; unmatched junction bases: 9. This CDR3 comprises 16 residues.

V and J are TRBV19 and TRBJ1-5; D might be TRBD1 (5 bases). From germline, CDR1 is LNHDA and CDR2 SQIVND (reference sequence). The CDR3 consists of 13 residues. V lost 3 bases, J lost 8 bases, and 11 bases lay in between. The CDR3 nucleotides are TGTGCCAGTAGTATTTTAAGGGGTGAGCCCCAGCATTTT. This encodes CASSILRGEPQHF.

This clone was counted a few times. The J gene is TRBJ1-5, the V gene TRBV28, with 8 bases fitting TRBD1. V was clipped by 4 bases and J by 3 bases; unmatched bases: 11. Germline CDR1 MDHEN, CDR2 SYDVKM. The CDR3 length is 17 residues. The CDR3 spells CASSSYLGTGLNQPQHF. CDR3 bases: TGTGCCAGCAGTTCCTATCTGGGGACAGGCCTCAATCAGCCCCAGCATTTT.

The chain uses TRBV4-2 and TRBJ1-1; 7 bases are shared with TRBD1. The junction had 6 bases not matched to a gene; V was cut back by 0 bases and J by 8 bases. The CDR3 has 14 amino acids. The germline CDR1 and CDR2 sequences are LGHNA and YNFKEQ. The CDR3 is CASSQDPTGAEAFF. The CDR3, as DNA: TGTGCCAGCAGCCAAGATCCAACAGGGGCAGAAGCTTTCTTT.

The V gene is TRBV7-9, the J gene TRBJ2-5; TRBD2 matches at 9 bases. J was trimmed by 1 base and V by 3 bases; bases with no gene match: 9. This CDR3 region has 17 residues. Germline V gene sequence: CDR1 SEHNR, CDR2 FQNEAQ (reference sequence). The CDR3 DNA sequence: TGTGCCAGCAGCTTGGGGTTGATAGCGGGGGTCCAAGAGACCCAGTACTTC. Encoded protein: CASSLGLIAGVQETQYF.

The V call is TRBV7-6, the J call TRBJ2-1; TRBD1 aligns across 8 bases. This CDR3 has 15 residues. J gave up 6 bases and V 5 bases, and 9 bases lay outside the gene matches. Germline lookup yields CDR1 SGHVS and CDR2 FNYEAQ. In DNA, the CDR3 is TGTGCCAGCAGCGCACCCGGGACAGGTCGCAATGAGCAGTTCTTC. It is translated as CASSAPGTGRNEQFF.

The chain combines TRBV9 with TRBJ1-3, with D maybe TRBD1 (5 bases). This CDR3 is 16 amino acids long. Trimming removed 3 bases at V and 2 bases at J, with 15 bases between. Germline loops: CDR1 SGDLS, CDR2 YYNGEE. The chain's CDR3 is CASSGGRVLAGNTIYF. Written as DNA, the CDR3 is TGTGCCAGCAGCGGGGGCAGGGTTTTGGCTGGAAACACCATATATTTT.

The chain recombines TRBV5-1 with TRBJ1-2, with D hard to call. The V end lost 4 bases, the J end lost 8 bases, and 15 bases lay between the germline ends. Germline loops: CDR1 SGHRS, CDR2 YFSETQ. This CDR3 has 13 residues. As DNA, the CDR3 is TGCGCCAGCAGCGGGGAGGGAGTGGAAGGCTACACCTTC. Encoded protein: CASSGEGVEGYTF.

This clone came up once. This chain uses TRBV19 with TRBJ2-1; 9 bases agree with TRBD1. Germline V CDR1 and CDR2: LNHDA, SQIVND (reference sequence). The CDR3 spans 13 residues. V lost 4 bases and J lost 12; bases outside the gene matches: 7. The CDR3 nucleotides read TGTGCCAGTAGTACGGGACAGGGATTGGGGCAGTTCTTC. Protein product: CASSTGQGLGQFF.

The chain couples TRBV6-5 to TRBJ2-1; TRBD1 matches 9 bases. Germline V gene sequence: CDR1 MNHEY, CDR2 SVGAGI. The CDR3 runs 14 residues. Trimming took 6 bases from V and 7 from J; bases not matched to a gene: 7. CDR3 in DNA: TGTGCCAGCAGCTCCGGGACAGGGCTTAATGAGCAGTTCTTC. Encoded protein: CASSSGTGLNEQFF.

V is TRBV5-1 and J is TRBJ2-2; 15 nucleotides line up with TRBD2. CDR3 size: 18 residues. The germline V gene encodes CDR1 SGHRS and CDR2 YFSETQ. V shed 4 bases and J 0 bases; nucleotides not matched to a gene: 4. The CDR3 DNA follows: TGCGCCAGCAGCCCGGGACTAGCGGGGGGAACGAACACCGGGGAGCTGTTTTTT. It encodes CASSPGLAGGTNTGELFF. The whole variable domain, remainder taken from reference TRBV5-1 and TRBJ2-2, is KAGVTQTPRYLIKTRGQQVTLSCSPISGHRSVSWYQQTPGQGLQFLFEYFSETQRNKGNFPGRFSGRQFSNSRSEMNVSTLELGDSALYLCASSPGLAGGTNTGELFFGEGSRLTVL.

With respect to this clone: This CDR3 is also generated by other DNA sequences in the sample. This rearrangement joins TRBV28 to TRBJ2-7, with 8 bases identical to TRBD1. The CDR3 is 13 amino acids. Trimming at V came to 7 bases and at J to 4 bases, leaving 6 bases not matched to a gene. CDR1 and CDR2 from the germline V gene are MDHEN and SYDVKM. The CDR3 reads CASTTGGSYEQYF. The CDR3 nucleotides are TGTGCCAGCACCACAGGGGGATCTTACGAGCAGTACTTC.

J is TRBJ1-1 and V is TRBV19, with unresolved D. V was shortened by 3 bases and J by 6 bases, with 11 bases between the two germline ends. The CDR3 is 13 amino acids. Looked up from germline, CDR1 is LNHDA and CDR2 is SQIVND (reference sequence). The CDR3 region has the DNA TGTGCCAGTAGTATTTCACAGACGTCTGAAGCTTTCTTT. Protein product: CASSISQTSEAFF. The full variable domain, in which reference TRBV19 and TRBJ1-1 provide the parts outside the CDR3, is DGGITQSPKYLFRKEGQNVTLSCEQNLNHDAMYWYRQDPGQGLRLIYYSQIVNDFQKGDIAEGYSVSREKKESFPLTVTSAQKNPTAFYLCASSISQTSEAFFGQGTRLTVV.